The 21 T cell receptor beta chains in this list originate from one sample, sequenced in a study of blood T cells in healthy people across ages. Alongside a J-beta primer mix, a sample-barcoded 5' primer served in a second PCR lasting about 6 to 12 cycles. TCRdb re-called the 5' RACE reads through MiXCR, storing one row per CDR3 protein. The sample lists 600,000 to 800,000 distinct CDR3 sequences, around 21% occurring once. Material: blood. The receptor source for this set is a man in his 70s in good health.

The table lists this clonotype with a few counts. The V call is TRBV7-2, the J call TRBJ2-7; no definite D call. The V gene's germline CDR1 is SGHTA and CDR2 FQGNSA. CDR3 length equals 15 residues. Trimming removed 5 bases from V and 2 bases from J, with 16 bases in between. CDR3 nucleotide sequence: TGTGCCAGCAGCCTTCGGGCCTCCCCAACCTACGAGCAGTACTTC. Its translation: CASSLRASPTYEQYF. Full variable domain (outside the CDR3, taken from reference TRBV7-2 and TRBJ2-7): GAGVSQSPSNKVTEKGKDVELRCDPISGHTALYWYRQSLGQGLEFLIYFQGNSAPDKSGLPSDRFSAERTGGSVSTLTIQRTQQEDSAVYLCASSLRASPTYEQYFGPGTRLTVT.

The chain uses TRBV29-1 and TRBJ2-7; the match to TRBD1 covers 9 bases. This CDR3 has 16 amino acids. Germline-derived CDR1 and CDR2 are SQVTM and ANQGSEA. V lost 0 bases, J lost 0 bases, and 6 bases stayed unmatched. The CDR3 bases are TGCAGCGTTGAAGATCATCCGGGACAGGGCTCCTACGAGCAGTACTTC. Amino acid sequence: CSVEDHPGQGSYEQYF.

This chain uses TRBV25-1 with TRBJ1-5; 7 nucleotides align to TRBD1. There are 15 residues in the CDR3. V lost 2 bases to trimming and J lost 5 bases; unmatched junction nucleotides: 6. Germline V gives CDR1 MGHDK, CDR2 SYGVNS. The CDR3 nucleotides are TGTGCCAGCAGTGAAGGGAGGGGGCCATATCAGCCCCAGCATTTT. It yields the protein CASSEGRGPYQPQHF.

J is TRBJ1-2 and V is TRBV12-3 or TRBV12-4; D may be TRBD1 (6 bases). This CDR3 region has 13 residues. V was cut by 1 base and J by 12 bases, with 15 bases left in between. CDR3 loop: CASSLEGVRGHTF. The CDR3 DNA sequence: TGTGCCAGCAGTTTAGAGGGGGTGAGGGGCCACACCTTC.

This clonotype was picked up a small number of times. The chain links TRBV6-5 to TRBJ2-7; 14 bases are a match to TRBD2. J was trimmed by 4 bases and V by 3 bases; bases with no gene match: 8. The CDR3 covers 17 residues. From germline, CDR1 is MNHEY and CDR2 SVGAGI. CDR3 protein: CASSYFGTSGRGYEQYF. CDR3 bases: TGTGCCAGCAGTTATTTCGGGACTAGCGGGAGAGGGTACGAGCAGTACTTC.

This clonotype was detected a few times. CDR3 DNA: TGTGCCAGCAGTGTCGGCAGGATATCGGAAAAACTGTTTTTT. This codes for CASSVGRISEKLFF. The J gene is TRBJ1-4, the V gene TRBV2; no clear D gene. Germline CDR1 SNHLY, CDR2 FYNNEI. This CDR3 has 14 residues. The V gene lost 4 bases and the J gene lost 8 bases, with 14 bases spanning the gap.

In this sample, this clonotype turned up a few times. In DNA form, the CDR3 reads TGTGCCAGCAGCACGGGACTAGCTCCGCACGAGCAGTACTTC. Residues: CASSTGLAPHEQYF. The chain couples TRBV7-2 to TRBJ2-5; 9 nucleotides align to TRBD2. The last part of the DNA fits TRBJ2-7 better; the J call may be wrong. CDR3 size: 14 residues. Per germline, CDR1 SGHTA and CDR2 FQGNSA.

The chain links TRBV4-1 to TRBJ1-5; the match to TRBD1 covers 12 bases. Germline V gene sequence: CDR1 MGHRA, CDR2 YSYEKL. This CDR3 is built from 16 residues. The junction had 7 bases not matched to a gene; V was cut back by 3 bases and J by 7 bases. CDR3 nucleotide sequence: TGCGCCAGCAGCCAGGGGGACAGGGGGCTGGGACAGCCCCAGCATTTT. This translates into CASSQGDRGLGQPQHF.

This clonotype was observed a few times. The chain recombines TRBV9 with TRBJ1-5; weak D call: TRBD1 (5 bases). Germline V lookup: CDR1 SGDLS, CDR2 YYNGEE. Between the trimmed V and J ends, which lost 0 bases and 0 bases, there was a span of 13 bases. The CDR3 loop spans 17 amino acids. The CDR3 DNA reads as TGTGCCAGCAGCGTAGAGTTCATGGGGGATAGCAATCAGCCCCAGCATTTT. This translates into CASSVEFMGDSNQPQHF.

This clonotype was found a few times. This rearrangement joins TRBV4-1 to TRBJ1-2, with 7 bases identical to TRBD1. Germline V gives CDR1 MGHRA, CDR2 YSYEKL. The V gene end was trimmed by 4 bases and the J gene end by 7 bases; junction bases not matched to a gene: 6. The CDR3 has 13 amino acids. This CDR3 reads CASSPRQGVGYTF. In DNA form, the CDR3 reads TGCGCCAGCAGCCCCCGCCAGGGGGTTGGCTACACCTTC.

This clonotype appeared a few times. The chain joins TRBV20-1 to TRBJ2-5, with 15 bases fitting TRBD2. TRBJ2-7 explains the end of the DNA better; the J call may be wrong. This CDR3 is 17 amino acids long. Germline loops: CDR1 DFQATT, CDR2 SNEGSKA (reference sequence). This CDR3 is CSARAPGTSGRIYEQYF. In DNA, the CDR3 is TGCAGTGCTAGAGCCCCCGGGACTAGCGGGAGGATCTACGAGCAGTACTTC.

The chain employs TRBV6-2 or TRBV6-3 and TRBJ2-7, with D hard to call. Germline V lookup: CDR1 MNHEY, CDR2 SVGEGT. Trimming removed 7 bases from V and 3 bases from J, with 7 bases in between. The CDR3 has 11 amino acids. CDR3 bases: TGTGCCAGCACTCTCAACTACGAGCAGTACTTC. Encoded protein: CASTLNYEQYF.

This clonotype has more than one count but fewer than ten. V gene TRBV29-1 combines with J gene TRBJ2-3, with no clear D. Between the trimmed V and J ends, which lost 4 bases and 2 bases, there was a span of 10 bases. Germline-derived CDR1 and CDR2 are SQVTM and ANQGSEA. This CDR3 comprises 13 residues. CDR3 region: CSVVTRATDTQYF. CDR3 coding DNA: TGCAGCGTTGTCACTCGCGCCACAGATACGCAGTATTTT.

This clonotype was observed a few times. V usage is TRBV7-2 and J usage is TRBJ2-7, with D unclear. The ends were cut back, 1 base at V and 0 bases at J, with 13 bases in the middle. The CDR3 consists of 16 residues. Germline V CDR1 and CDR2: SGHTA, FQGNSA. Written as DNA, the CDR3 is TGTGCCAGCAGCTTAGATGGTCGCGGCGTCTCCTACGAGCAGTACTTC. Residues: CASSLDGRGVSYEQYF.

This clonotype was seen a few times. The chain recombines TRBV13 with TRBJ2-4; 8 bases map to TRBD2. The CDR3 covers 14 residues. Germline loops: CDR1 PRHDT, CDR2 FYEKMQ (reference sequence). V was pared by 3 bases and J by 5 bases, with 3 bases of the junction left unmatched. The CDR3 region is CASSFPGRENIQYF. As DNA, the CDR3 is TGTGCCAGCAGCTTTCCCGGGAGGGAAAACATTCAGTACTTC.

The rearrangement uses TRBV20-1 and TRBJ2-1; D possibly matches TRBD1 or TRBD2 (5 bases each). CDR3 size: 14 residues. Germline loops: CDR1 DFQATT, CDR2 SNEGSKA (reference sequence). With 3 bases removed from V and 3 bases from J, the gap between germline ends came to 12 bases. The CDR3 is CSASKGPFYNEQFF. The CDR3 region has the DNA TGCAGTGCTAGTAAGGGACCGTTCTACAATGAGCAGTTCTTC.

The chain employs TRBV4-1 and TRBJ1-5; no firm D call. Germline V gene data show CDR1 as MGHRA and CDR2 as YSYEKL. The CDR3 has 14 amino acids. The ends were cut back, 2 bases at V and 9 bases at J, with 14 bases in the middle. CDR3 region: CASSQLGSRRPQHF. The CDR3 nucleotides read TGCGCCAGCAGCCAACTGGGTTCCCGACGGCCCCAGCATTTT.

In this sample, this clonotype turned up a few times. Mismatch with germline at one junction end may stem from a read error. CDR3 bases: TGTGCCGGCAGCGTATTATCTAGCTCTCAAGAGACCCAGTACTTC. As protein: CAGSVLSSSQETQYF. The chain links TRBV9 to TRBJ2-5; maybe TRBD2 (5 bases). Germline V gives CDR1 SGDLS, CDR2 YYNGEE. The CDR3 has 15 amino acids. The full variable domain, rest sourced from reference TRBV9 and TRBJ2-5, is DSGVTQTPKHLITATGQRVTLRCSPRSGDLSVYWYQQSLDQGLQFLIQYYNGEERAKGNILERFSAQQFPDLHSELNLSSLELGDSALYFCAGSVLSSSQETQYFGPGTRLLVL.

The rearrangement uses TRBV28 and TRBJ2-7, with D tentatively TRBD2 (5 bases). The CDR3 has 13 residues. The germline CDR1 and CDR2 sequences are MDHEN and SYDVKM. V dropped 7 bases and J dropped 0 bases, with 10 bases sitting between them. CDR3: CASKTGSSYEQYF. CDR3 coding DNA: TGTGCCAGCAAAACTGGGAGCTCCTACGAGCAGTACTTC.

This chain links TRBV5-6 with TRBJ1-5, with D tentatively TRBD1 (5 bases). The CDR3 consists of 14 residues. Germline-derived CDR1 and CDR2 are SGHDT and YYEEEE. Trimming shortened V by 2 bases and J by 4 bases, and 10 bases separated the two germline ends. The CDR3 DNA sequence: TGTGCCAGCAGCTTAGGGGCAGCTAATCAGCCCCAGCATTTT. This gives the protein CASSLGAANQPQHF.

This clonotype has a handful of counts. At one of its ends the junction is not consistent with the germline gene, which may arise from a read error. The CDR3 sequence: CTSNAGTYNEQFF. DNA for the CDR3: TGCACCAGCAATGCAGGGACCTACAATGAGCAGTTCTTC. The V and J genes are TRBV5-1 and TRBJ2-1, with D perhaps TRBD1 (5 bases). The germline V gene has CDR1 SGHRS and CDR2 YFSETQ. This CDR3 is 13 amino acids long.